The 29 T cell receptor beta chains presented below share a single source sample, sequenced in a study of CD8 T cells in ankylosing spondylitis. TCRdb called the 5' RACE reads again in MiXCR, with one record for every CDR3 protein. The table records around 250,000 distinct CDR3 sequences, roughly 32% of them present only once. The sequenced sample was blood, either unsorted or a sorted T cell fraction (not recorded which). The receptors were sampled from a male donor with ankylosing spondylitis or in good health (not recorded which).

This chain connects TRBV20-1 to TRBJ1-2; possibly TRBD1 for D (5 bases). In germline, CDR1 is DFQATT, CDR2 SNEGSKA (reference sequence). The CDR3 runs 15 residues. The V end was cut by 3 bases, the J end by 4 bases, with 18 bases between. CDR3 sequence (DNA): TGCAGTGCTAGTAGGGGAGTTACGGCTCGCTATGGCTACACCTTC. Protein product: CSASRGVTARYGYTF.

V and J are TRBV12-3 or TRBV12-4 and TRBJ2-7; 10 bases match TRBD1. This CDR3 spans 16 amino acids. Trimming at V came to 1 base and at J to 5 bases, leaving 8 bases not matched to a gene. The CDR3 coding sequence is TGTGCCAGCAGTTTAGGTCCCGGGACAGGGGCCCACGAGCAGTACTTC. This sequence encodes CASSLGPGTGAHEQYF.

The V and J genes are TRBV20-1 and TRBJ2-1, with D uncertain. The CDR3 covers 12 residues. Germline V gives CDR1 DFQATT, CDR2 SNEGSKA (reference sequence). V lost 6 bases, J lost 4 bases, and 10 bases lay in between. The chain's CDR3 is CSALPRYNEQFF. CDR3 in DNA: TGCAGTGCCCTTCCCAGGTACAATGAGCAGTTCTTC.

This clonotype was seen only a few times. The gene calls are TRBV4-1 and TRBJ2-7; 8 positions agree with TRBD1. Trimming cost V 1 base and J 2 bases; bases outside gene matches: 10. Per germline, CDR1 MGHRA and CDR2 YSYEKL. The CDR3 covers 17 residues. CDR3 sequence: CASSQGSGQGRAYEQYF. The CDR3 bases are TGCGCCAGCAGCCAAGGATCAGGACAGGGCAGGGCCTACGAGCAGTACTTC.

The J gene is TRBJ1-1, the V gene TRBV7-8; TRBD1 agrees at 11 bases. This CDR3 is 17 amino acids long. Per germline, CDR1 SGHVS and CDR2 FQNEAQ. The junction had 9 bases not matched to a gene; V was cut back by 5 bases and J by 1 base. CDR3 protein: CASSIGQGALPNTEAFF. As DNA, the CDR3 is TGTGCCAGCAGCATTGGACAGGGGGCTCTTCCGAACACTGAAGCTTTCTTT.

J is TRBJ1-4 and V is TRBV10-3; 8 bases map to TRBD1. Germline CDR1 and CDR2: ENHRY and SYGVKD. The CDR3 contains 14 residues. Trimming took 6 bases from V and 5 from J; bases not matched to a gene: 5. The CDR3 nucleotides read TGTGCCATCAGCCGAGACAGGGGAAATGAAAAACTGTTTTTT. It specifies CAISRDRGNEKLFF.

This rearrangement joins TRBV11-2 to TRBJ1-2; D perhaps matches TRBD1 (6 bases). The CDR3 covers 14 residues. V was cut by 6 bases and J by 0 bases, with 11 bases left in between. CDR1 and CDR2 from the germline V gene are SGHAT and FQNNGV. Here the CDR3 reads CASRRGGTNYGYTF. The CDR3 bases are TGTGCCAGCAGGAGAGGGGGAACTAACTATGGCTACACCTTC.

The rearrangement links TRBV27 to TRBJ1-5, with D maybe TRBD1 (6 bases). Trimming left V 6 bases short and J 0 bases short, with 12 bases between. The CDR3 is made up of 15 amino acids. Germline V lookup: CDR1 MNHEY, CDR2 SMNVEV (reference sequence). The CDR3 DNA is TGTGCCAGCAGCCTGGACAGAGATAGCAATCAGCCCCAGCATTTT. Encoded protein: CASSLDRDSNQPQHF.

The V and J genes are TRBV29-1 and TRBJ2-5; 8 bases agree with TRBD2. V lost 4 bases, J lost 5 bases, and 9 bases stayed unmatched. Per the germline V gene, CDR1 is SQVTM and CDR2 is ANQGSEA. This CDR3 has 14 amino acids. CDR3 bases: TGCAGCGTTGCCTCAGGCGGGGGGAGCGAGACCCAGTACTTC. Amino acid sequence: CSVASGGGSETQYF.

This clonotype was seen a handful of times. The V and J genes are TRBV29-1 and TRBJ2-6, with D unclear. Germline lookup yields CDR1 SQVTM and CDR2 ANQGSEA. The CDR3 sequence is 15 residues long. V shed 0 bases and J shed 4 bases, with 10 bases lying between them. As DNA, the CDR3 is TGCAGCGTTGAAGATCTTATCAAAGGGGCCAACGTCCTGACTTTC. Amino acids: CSVEDLIKGANVLTF.

This clonotype showed up just a few times. The rearrangement links TRBV5-1 to TRBJ2-1, with D perhaps TRBD1 (6 bases). Trimming pared 0 bases from V and 6 bases from J, leaving 10 bases between. This CDR3 is built from 14 residues. Germline CDR1 and CDR2: SGHRS and YFSETQ. The CDR3 DNA is TGCGCCAGCAGCTTGGGAGGACAGATCAATGAGCAGTTCTTC. This translates into CASSLGGQINEQFF.

The chain has TRBV27 and TRBJ2-7; the D gene could be TRBD1 or TRBD2 (7 bases each). V was cut by 4 bases and J by 7 bases, with 20 bases left in between. In germline, CDR1 is MNHEY, CDR2 SMNVEV (reference sequence). The CDR3 is 15 amino acids. CDR3 coding DNA: TGTGCCAGCAGTTCGCGCCAGGGGGGGGACACAGAGCAGTACTTC. Translation: CASSSRQGGDTEQYF.

This clonotype was seen a few times. The V and J genes are TRBV27 and TRBJ2-3; D is unclear. Trimming took 0 bases from V and 5 from J, leaving 6 bases between them. This CDR3 has 13 residues. In germline, CDR1 is MNHEY, CDR2 SMNVEV (reference sequence). The CDR3 DNA follows: TGTGCCAGCAGTTTATCGAAATTAGATACGCAGTATTTT. Protein product: CASSLSKLDTQYF.

This clonotype was seen a handful of times. The chain has TRBV5-4 and TRBJ2-3; TRBD2 matches at 14 bases. V gave up 4 bases and J gave up 0 bases; unmatched junction bases: 4. This CDR3 has 17 residues. Germline values: CDR1 SGHNT, CDR2 YYREEE (reference sequence). CDR3 region: CASSTGLAGVSTDTQYF. CDR3 nucleotide sequence: TGTGCCAGCAGCACGGGACTAGCGGGGGTCAGCACAGATACGCAGTATTTT.

This clonotype was counted only a few times. This chain joins TRBV20-1 and TRBJ1-4; 7 positions match TRBD1. Losses at the gene ends were 6 bases for V and 8 bases for J; bases not matched to a gene: 9. CDR1 and CDR2 (germline): DFQATT, SNEGSKA (reference sequence). The CDR3 has 13 amino acids. The CDR3 protein is CSARTGEVEKLFF. In nucleotides, the CDR3 is TGCAGTGCCAGAACAGGGGAGGTGGAAAAACTGTTTTTT.

The chain couples TRBV11-2 to TRBJ2-5, with 8 bases aligning to TRBD2. There are 17 residues in the CDR3. Trimming cost V 0 bases and J 3 bases; bases outside gene matches: 9. From germline, CDR1 is SGHAT and CDR2 FQNNGV. The CDR3 region is CASSLDDGGASKETQYF. The CDR3 DNA reads as TGTGCCAGCAGCTTAGATGACGGGGGGGCCTCAAAAGAGACCCAGTACTTC. The entire variable domain, with the rest obtained from reference TRBV11-2 and TRBJ2-5, is as follows: EAGVAQSPRYKIIEKRQSVAFWCNPISGHATLYWYQQILGQGPKLLIQFQNNGVVDDSQLPKDRFSAERLKGVDSTLKIQPAKLEDSAVYLCASSLDDGGASKETQYFGPGTRLLVL.

This clonotype has only a few counts. The chain's CDR3 is CSATSSGGLDTQYF. CDR3 nucleotide sequence: TGCAGTGCGACCTCTAGCGGGGGGTTAGATACGCAGTATTTT. The rearrangement links TRBV20-1 to TRBJ2-3, with TRBD2 identical over 11 bases. The V gene end was trimmed by 6 bases and the J gene end by 5 bases; junction bases not matched to a gene: 7. Germline assignment: CDR1 DFQATT and CDR2 SNEGSKA (reference sequence). The CDR3 consists of 14 residues.

The CDR3 nucleotides are TGTGCCAGCAGTTTATTTCGGCAGGGCTTGGAGACCCAGTACTTC. It translates to CASSLFRQGLETQYF. V and J are TRBV28 and TRBJ2-5, with a tentative D call TRBD1 (5 bases). Germline CDR1 is MDHEN and CDR2 is SYDVKM. This CDR3 comprises 15 residues. The V gene lost 1 base and the J gene lost 5 bases, with 14 bases spanning the gap. Using reference TRBV28 and TRBJ2-5 for the parts outside the CDR3, the full variable domain is DVKVTQSSRYLVKRTGEKVFLECVQDMDHENMFWYRQDPGLGLRLIYFSYDVKMKEKGDIPEGYSVSREKKERFSLILESASTNQTSMYLCASSLFRQGLETQYFGPGTRLLVL.

This clonotype was seen a single time. This chain joins TRBV5-1 and TRBJ2-7; TRBD1 matches at 8 bases. The CDR3 is 15 amino acids. The junction had 10 bases not matched to a gene; V was cut back by 4 bases and J by 4 bases. Germline loops: CDR1 SGHRS, CDR2 YFSETQ. The chain's CDR3 is CASSDSGQGAYEQYF. CDR3 DNA sequence: TGCGCCAGCAGCGACAGCGGGCAGGGGGCATACGAGCAGTACTTC.

This clonotype was counted a few times. The V gene is TRBV20-1, the J gene TRBJ1-1; D is perhaps TRBD1 (5 bases). Germline CDR1 DFQATT, CDR2 SNEGSKA (reference sequence). This CDR3 spans 16 amino acids. With 0 bases removed from V and 2 bases from J, the gap between germline ends came to 16 bases. CDR3 in DNA: TGCAGTGCTAGAGAGGTTACGAGGGGTTCTAACACTGAAGCTTTCTTT. It yields the protein CSAREVTRGSNTEAFF.

The chain links TRBV20-1 to TRBJ1-2, with 7 bases aligning to TRBD1. Germline assignment: CDR1 DFQATT and CDR2 SNEGSKA (reference sequence). The CDR3 loop spans 14 amino acids. Trimming took 3 bases from V and 3 from J; bases not matched to a gene: 7. The CDR3 loop reads CSASTRDSHYGYTF. For the CDR3, the DNA is TGCAGTGCTAGCACCCGGGACAGTCACTATGGCTACACCTTC.

V is TRBV29-1 and J is TRBJ2-1; tentative D call: TRBD1 (5 bases). The CDR3 runs 11 residues. The germline gives CDR1 SQVTM, CDR2 ANQGSEA. The ends were cut back, 7 bases at V and 6 bases at J, with 10 bases in the middle. The CDR3 nucleotides are TGCAGCGGAACAAGGGGCAATGAGCAGTTCTTC. Its protein product is CSGTRGNEQFF.

This sequence joins TRBV7-9 and TRBJ1-6; D perhaps matches TRBD1 (6 bases). The CDR3 covers 14 residues. Germline V gene sequence: CDR1 SEHNR, CDR2 FQNEAQ (reference sequence). The V gene lost 5 bases and the J gene lost 4 bases, with 9 bases spanning the gap. The CDR3 DNA follows: TGTGCCAGCAGCGACGGGACATATAATTCACCCCTCCACTTT. It translates to CASSDGTYNSPLHF.

V usage is TRBV28 and J usage is TRBJ2-5, with 7 bases identical to TRBD1. Trimming removed 5 bases from V and 5 bases from J; junction bases left unmatched: 8. CDR1 is MDHEN and CDR2 is SYDVKM in the germline V gene. The CDR3 spans 14 residues. The CDR3 bases are TGTGCCAGCAGTCTCCACAGGGGACGCGAGACCCAGTACTTC. Its translation: CASSLHRGRETQYF.

This clonotype was found many times. The chain recombines TRBV29-1 with TRBJ1-2; tentatively, D is TRBD1 (5 bases). Looked up from germline, CDR1 is SQVTM and CDR2 is ANQGSEA. The ends were cut back, 8 bases at V and 5 bases at J, with 12 bases in the middle. This CDR3 spans 11 amino acids. This CDR3 is CSSRDAYGYTF. The CDR3 DNA sequence: TGCAGCTCGAGGGACGCGTATGGCTACACCTTC.

This chain connects TRBV12-3 or TRBV12-4 to TRBJ2-1; D ambiguous. This CDR3 is 11 amino acids long. V was shortened by 7 bases and J by 10 bases, with 11 bases between the two germline ends. CDR3 nucleotides: TGTGCCAGCACCCTAGGAACGGAGCAGTTCTTC. It is translated as CASTLGTEQFF.

This sequence joins TRBV11-2 and TRBJ2-7; D possibly corresponds to TRBD2 (5 bases). Germline-derived CDR1 and CDR2 are SGHAT and FQNNGV. Trimming shortened V by 1 base and J by 7 bases, and 17 bases separated the two germline ends. The CDR3 spans 15 residues. Written as DNA, the CDR3 is TGTGCCAGCAGCTTAGGTTTTTCCCCAAGAGGGGAGCAGTACTTC. It yields the protein CASSLGFSPRGEQYF.

The chain recombines TRBV20-1 with TRBJ1-6; D may be TRBD1 (6 bases). The CDR3 is 13 amino acids. The V gene lost 6 bases and the J gene lost 4 bases, with 10 bases spanning the gap. Germline CDR1 DFQATT, CDR2 SNEGSKA (reference sequence). The CDR3 here is CSAWTAYNSPLHF. The CDR3 DNA follows: TGCAGTGCATGGACAGCATATAATTCACCCCTCCACTTT.

This sequence joins TRBV5-1 and TRBJ2-3; D unresolved. CDR3 length: 15 residues. Trimming stripped 1 base from V and 2 bases from J, with 11 bases between. The V gene's germline CDR1 is SGHRS and CDR2 YFSETQ. The DNA of the CDR3 is TGCGCCAGCAGCTTGCGCGGATACCTCACAGATACGCAGTATTTT. Protein sequence: CASSLRGYLTDTQYF.